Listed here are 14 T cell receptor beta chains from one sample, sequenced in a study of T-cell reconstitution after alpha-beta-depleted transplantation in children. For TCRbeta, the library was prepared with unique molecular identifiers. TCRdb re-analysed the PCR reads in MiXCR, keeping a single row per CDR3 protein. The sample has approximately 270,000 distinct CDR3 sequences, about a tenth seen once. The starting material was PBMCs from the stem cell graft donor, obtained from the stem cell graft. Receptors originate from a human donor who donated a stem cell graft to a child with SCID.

Written as DNA, the CDR3 is TGCGCCAGCAGCCCAGGGAGGGAGCAAGAGACCCAGTACTTC. Translation: CASSPGREQETQYF. The rearrangement uses TRBV5-1 and TRBJ2-5, with TRBD2 matching over 7 bases. After removal of 4 bases from V and 2 bases from J, the junction contained 5 bases not matched to a gene. CDR3 size: 14 residues. The V gene's germline CDR1 is SGHRS and CDR2 YFSETQ.

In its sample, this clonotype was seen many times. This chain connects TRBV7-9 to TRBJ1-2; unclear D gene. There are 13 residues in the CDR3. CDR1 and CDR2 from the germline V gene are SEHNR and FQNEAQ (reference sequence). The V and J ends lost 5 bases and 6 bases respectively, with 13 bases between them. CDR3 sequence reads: CASSPHNPNGYTF. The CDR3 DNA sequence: TGTGCCAGCAGCCCCCATAATCCAAATGGCTACACCTTC.

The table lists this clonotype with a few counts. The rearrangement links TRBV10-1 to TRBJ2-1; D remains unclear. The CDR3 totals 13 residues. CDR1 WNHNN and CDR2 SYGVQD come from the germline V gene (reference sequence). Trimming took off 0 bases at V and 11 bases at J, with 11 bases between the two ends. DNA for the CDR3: TGCGCCAGCAGTGAGTCGGGCAGGATCCAGCAGTTCTTC. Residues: CASSESGRIQQFF.

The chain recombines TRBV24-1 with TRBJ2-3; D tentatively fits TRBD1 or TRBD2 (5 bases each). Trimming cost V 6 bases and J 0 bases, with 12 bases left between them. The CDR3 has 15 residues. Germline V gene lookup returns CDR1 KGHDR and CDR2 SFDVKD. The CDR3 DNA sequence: TGTGCCACCAGTAACGGGGCCGAAAGCACAGATACGCAGTATTTT. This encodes CATSNGAESTDTQYF.

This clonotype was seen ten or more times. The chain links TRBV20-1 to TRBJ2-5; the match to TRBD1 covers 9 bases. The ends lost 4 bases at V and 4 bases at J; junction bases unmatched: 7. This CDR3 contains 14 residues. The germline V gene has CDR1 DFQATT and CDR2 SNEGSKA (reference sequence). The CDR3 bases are TGCAGTGCTATATGGACAGGGGATGGAGAGACCCAGTACTTC. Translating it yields CSAIWTGDGETQYF.

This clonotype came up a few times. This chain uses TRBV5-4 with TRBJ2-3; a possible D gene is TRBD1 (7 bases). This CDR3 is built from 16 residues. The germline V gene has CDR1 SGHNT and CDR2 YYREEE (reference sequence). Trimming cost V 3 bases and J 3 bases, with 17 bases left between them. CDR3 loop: CASSSGQVEGTDTQYF. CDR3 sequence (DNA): TGTGCCAGCAGCTCTGGACAGGTGGAGGGGACAGATACGCAGTATTTT.

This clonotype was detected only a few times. Here the CDR3 reads CASSVGGSYTGELFF. CDR3 sequence (DNA): TGTGCCAGCAGCGTGGGGGGATCTTACACCGGGGAGCTGTTTTTT. The rearrangement links TRBV11-1 to TRBJ2-2; TRBD2 might be the D (6 bases). CDR1 SGHAT and CDR2 FQDESV come from the germline V gene (reference sequence). CDR3 length: 15 amino acids. V was cut by 5 bases and J by 3 bases, with 13 bases left in between.

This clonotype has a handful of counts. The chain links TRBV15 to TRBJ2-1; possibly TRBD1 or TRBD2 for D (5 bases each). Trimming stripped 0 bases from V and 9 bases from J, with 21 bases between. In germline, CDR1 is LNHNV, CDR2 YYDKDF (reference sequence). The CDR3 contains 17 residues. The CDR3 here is CATSRDEAAVGVGEQFF. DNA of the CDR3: TGTGCCACCAGCAGAGATGAGGCGGCGGTGGGGGTCGGTGAGCAGTTCTTC.

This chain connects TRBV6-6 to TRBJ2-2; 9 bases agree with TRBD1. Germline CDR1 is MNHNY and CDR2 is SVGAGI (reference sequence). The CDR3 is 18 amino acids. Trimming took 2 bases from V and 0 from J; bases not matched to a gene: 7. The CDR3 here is CASSYLPDRGTNTGELFF. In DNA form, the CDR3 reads TGTGCCAGCAGTTACCTACCGGACAGGGGCACGAACACCGGGGAGCTGTTTTTT.

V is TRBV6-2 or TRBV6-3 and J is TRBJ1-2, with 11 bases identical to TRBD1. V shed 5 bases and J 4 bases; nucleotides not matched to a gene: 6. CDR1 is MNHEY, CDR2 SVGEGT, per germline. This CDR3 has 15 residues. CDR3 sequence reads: CASSRAGTGGYGYTF. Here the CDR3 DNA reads TGTGCCAGCAGTAGAGCCGGGACAGGGGGCTATGGCTACACCTTC.

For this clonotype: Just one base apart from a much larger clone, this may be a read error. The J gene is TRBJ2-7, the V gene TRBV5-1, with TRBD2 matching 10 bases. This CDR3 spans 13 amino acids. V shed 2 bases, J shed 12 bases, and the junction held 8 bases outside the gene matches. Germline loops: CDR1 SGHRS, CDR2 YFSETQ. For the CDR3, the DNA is TGCGCCAGCAGCTTTAGAACTAGCGGGGAACTGTACTTC. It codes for CASSFRTSGELYF.

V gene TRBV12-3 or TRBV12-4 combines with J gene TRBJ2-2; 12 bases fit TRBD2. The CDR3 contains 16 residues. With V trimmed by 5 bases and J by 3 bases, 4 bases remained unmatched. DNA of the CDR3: TGTGCCAGCAGTAAACTAGCGGGGGGCTACACCGGGGAGCTGTTTTTT. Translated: CASSKLAGGYTGELFF.

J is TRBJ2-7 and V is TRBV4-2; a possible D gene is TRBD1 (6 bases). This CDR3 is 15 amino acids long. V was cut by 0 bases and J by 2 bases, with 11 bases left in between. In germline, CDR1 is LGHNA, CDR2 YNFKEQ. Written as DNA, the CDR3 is TGTGCCAGCAGCCAAGATTTGACAGGAGCCTACGAGCAGTACTTC. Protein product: CASSQDLTGAYEQYF.

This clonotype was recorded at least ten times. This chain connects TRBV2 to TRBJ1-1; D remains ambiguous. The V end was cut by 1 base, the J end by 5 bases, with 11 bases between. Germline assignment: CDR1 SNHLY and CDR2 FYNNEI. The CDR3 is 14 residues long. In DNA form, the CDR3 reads TGTGCCAGCAGTGAAGTGGGTCTTGGAACTGAAGCTTTCTTT. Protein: CASSEVGLGTEAFF.